The TCR beta chain described here comes from a study of T cell responses to AZD1222 COVID-19 vaccine. Germline values: CDR1 SGHNT, CDR2 YYREEE (reference sequence). The V gene end was trimmed by 1 base and the J gene end by 2 bases; junction bases not matched to a gene: 5. The CDR3 consists of 16 residues. Study-level results: Vaccine-associated CD4 TCRs spanned spike, dominant at 160-218 and 743-854. Only a handful of AZD1222 recipients tested seropositive at baseline. The sample set comprised mostly white British donors with more females, and clonal diversity was possibly underestimated. Repertoires in all cases were sampled only once the peak T cell response had passed.

About this clone: Its antigen is as yet unknown.

Clones were read by immunoSEQ multiplex PCR, and TCRdb kept only the in-frame ones, dropping some. The table shows approximately 150,000 clones, with 80% to 95% occurring only once. This material consisted of peripheral blood, taken on day 0 of AZD1222 vaccination. The chain employs TRBV5-4 and TRBJ2-3; 9 nucleotides line up with TRBD2. This TCR came from an adult in good health. The CDR3 sequence: CASSLRLAGFTDTQYF. The CDR3 DNA sequence: TGTGCCAGCAGCTTGAGGCTAGCGGGATTCACAGATACGCAGTATTTT.